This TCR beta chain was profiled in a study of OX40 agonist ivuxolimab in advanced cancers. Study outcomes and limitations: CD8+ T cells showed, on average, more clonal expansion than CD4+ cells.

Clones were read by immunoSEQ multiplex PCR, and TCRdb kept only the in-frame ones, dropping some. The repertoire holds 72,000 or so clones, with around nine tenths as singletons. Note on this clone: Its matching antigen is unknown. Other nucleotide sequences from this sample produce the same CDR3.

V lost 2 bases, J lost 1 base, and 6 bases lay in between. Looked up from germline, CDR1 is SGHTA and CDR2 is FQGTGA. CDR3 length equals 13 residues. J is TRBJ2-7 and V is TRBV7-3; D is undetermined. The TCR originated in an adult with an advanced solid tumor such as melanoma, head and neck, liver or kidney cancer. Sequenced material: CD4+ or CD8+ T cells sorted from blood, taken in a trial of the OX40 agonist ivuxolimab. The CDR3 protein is CASSLGRSYEQYF. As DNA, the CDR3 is TGTGCCAGCAGCTTAGGCAGGTCCTACGAGCAGTACTTC.